Listed below are T cell receptor beta chains from one sample, sequenced in a study of CD8+ T cells in alopecia areata. Clones were sequenced by immunoSEQ multiplex PCR, and TCRdb holds only the in-frame ones, with some missing. Among about 42,000 clones listed, roughly 65% were seen once. Sequences were derived from CD8+ T cells sorted from blood, sampled at week 4, from a patient treated with tofacitinib. Receptors were obtained from a human donor with alopecia areata. Each CDR3 is given with its conserved first and last residue.

>TRBV4-3|TRBJ2-5
CASSQDGVSYQETQYF
>TRBV4-3|TRBJ2-1
CASTLLAGGPDNEQFF
>TRBV29-1|TRBJ2-1
CSVEDWSHGAGEQFF
>TRBV4-3|TRBJ2-3
CASSQEEGLRTDTQYF
>TRBV19|TRBJ2-3
CASSDRGADTQYF
>TRBV2|TRBJ1-2
CASSVGALGYTF
>TRBV29-1|TRBJ2-5
CSVTGQPLDGTQYF
>TRBV6-5|TRBJ2-5
CASSATGGRETQYF
>TRBV9|TRBJ1-5
CASSPGQGFDQPQHF
>TRBV4-3|TRBJ2-7
CASSQDRAGSYEQYF
>TRBV28|TRBJ2-3
CACRGGRTDTQYF
>TRBV29-1|TRBJ2-5
CSVGLWGDQETQYF
>TRBV7-2|TRBJ1-1
CASSLGAPGTEAFF
>TRBV14|TRBJ2-5
CASSQELMRETQYF